The 14 T cell receptor beta chains presented below share a single source sample, sequenced in a study of post-analysis software for immune sequencing data. Study observations and caveats: Controls showed lower frequencies than patients for five TRBV segments, and TRBV5-6, TRBV5-1 and TRBV20-1 were among these.

Unique molecular identifiers tagged the TCR beta cDNA libraries. TCRdb used MiXCR to reprocess the PCR reads, holding one entry per CDR3 protein. This sample yields hundreds of thousands of distinct CDR3 sequences, of which 25% to 30% are seen a single time; approximately 0.55% belongs to the top ten. For these TCRs, the target antigens are not known. The sample taken for sequencing was blood. The receptors come from a girl between 5 and 17 years old with multiple sclerosis.

This chain links TRBV20-1 with TRBJ1-2; 9 bases are shared with TRBD1. CDR1 is DFQATT and CDR2 is SNEGSKA in the germline V gene (reference sequence). V lost 4 bases, J lost 4 bases, and 4 bases stayed unmatched. The CDR3 covers 13 residues. CDR3 nucleotide sequence: TGCAGTGCTACCCTGACAGGGGGCTATGGCTACACCTTC. As protein: CSATLTGGYGYTF.

This clonotype turned up a few times. V gene TRBV4-1 combines with J gene TRBJ2-7, with TRBD1 matching 8 bases. Germline CDR1 and CDR2: MGHRA and YSYEKL. V trimming: 3 bases; J trimming: 5 bases; junction bases outside the gene matches: 9. CDR3 length equals 15 residues. CDR3 in DNA: TGCGCCAGCAGCCAGACCCCGGGACAGGTTAACGAGCAGTACTTC. Protein product: CASSQTPGQVNEQYF.

This rearrangement joins TRBV15 to TRBJ1-4; 7 bases align to TRBD1. The CDR3 is 15 amino acids. From germline, CDR1 is LNHNV and CDR2 YYDKDF (reference sequence). J was trimmed by 4 bases and V by 0 bases; bases with no gene match: 2. For the CDR3, the DNA is TGTGCCACCAGCAGAGACGGGACAGATAATGAAAAACTGTTTTTT. Translating gives CATSRDGTDNEKLFF. The variable domain in full, completed from reference TRBV15 and TRBJ1-4, reads DAMVIQNPRYQVTQFGKPVTLSCSQTLNHNVMYWYQQKSSQAPKLLFHYYDKDFNNEADTPDNFQSRRPNTSFCFLDIRSPGLGDTAMYLCATSRDGTDNEKLFFGSGTQLSVL.

Only a few counts were recorded for this clonotype. The chain has TRBV5-1 and TRBJ2-7; TRBD2 matches 8 bases. V lost 3 bases, J lost 3 bases, and 2 bases stayed unmatched. CDR1 is SGHRS, CDR2 YFSETQ, per germline. This CDR3 comprises 13 residues. The DNA of the CDR3 is TGCGCCAGCAGCTCTCTAGCGGGCTACGAGCAGTACTTC. Its translation is CASSSLAGYEQYF. The variable domain in full, with the rest retrieved from reference TRBV5-1 and TRBJ2-7, is KAGVTQTPRYLIKTRGQQVTLSCSPISGHRSVSWYQQTPGQGLQFLFEYFSETQRNKGNFPGRFSGRQFSNSRSEMNVSTLELGDSALYLCASSSLAGYEQYFGPGTRLTVT.

The chain couples TRBV11-2 to TRBJ2-7; perhaps D is TRBD1 or TRBD2 (6 bases each). Per the germline V gene, CDR1 is SGHAT and CDR2 is FQNNGV. V lost 5 bases and J 5 bases, leaving 19 bases between the germline ends. This CDR3 is 15 amino acids long. In DNA, the CDR3 is TGTGCCAGCAGCCCCTTGTTTGGGGGGCTAAACGAGCAGTACTTC. It encodes CASSPLFGGLNEQYF.

Comments on this clonotype: The conserved closing phenylalanine or tryptophan is absent in this CDR3, likely reflecting a read error. This rearrangement joins TRBV6-1 to TRBJ2-5; D possibly uses TRBD1 or TRBD2 (5 bases each). The CDR3 has 15 residues. CDR1 and CDR2 (germline): MNHNS, SASEGT. V lost 5 bases to trimming and J lost 5 bases, with 18 bases between them. CDR3 loop: CASSPRPGTGETQYV. In DNA form, the CDR3 reads TGTGCCAGCAGTCCTCGACCTGGGACGGGGGAGACCCAGTACGTC.

This clonotype has a handful of counts. V and J are TRBV5-1 and TRBJ2-7; 7 bases line up with TRBD1. The CDR3 length is 13 residues. Looked up from germline, CDR1 is SGHRS and CDR2 is YFSETQ. V lost 4 bases and J lost 6; bases outside the gene matches: 7. CDR3 in DNA: TGCGCCAGCAGCAAAGGACAGGCACCCGAGCAGTACTTC. Protein sequence: CASSKGQAPEQYF. Together with reference TRBV5-1 and TRBJ2-7, the CDR3 gives the full variable domain: KAGVTQTPRYLIKTRGQQVTLSCSPISGHRSVSWYQQTPGQGLQFLFEYFSETQRNKGNFPGRFSGRQFSNSRSEMNVSTLELGDSALYLCASSKGQAPEQYFGPGTRLTVT.

V gene TRBV9 combines with J gene TRBJ1-6, with a weak D call TRBD1 (5 bases). Per the germline V gene, CDR1 is SGDLS and CDR2 is YYNGEE. V was clipped by 4 bases and J by 6 bases, with 14 bases between them. The CDR3 consists of 15 residues. The CDR3 loop is CASSLGDVVNSPLHF. Here the CDR3 DNA reads TGTGCCAGCAGCCTAGGGGACGTGGTTAATTCACCCCTCCACTTT.

This clonotype came up a few times. This chain links TRBV27 with TRBJ2-7; 8 bases agree with TRBD2. From germline, CDR1 is MNHEY and CDR2 SMNVEV (reference sequence). Trimming at V came to 7 bases and at J to 0 bases, leaving 17 bases not matched to a gene. This CDR3 has 18 amino acids. The CDR3 DNA is TGTGCCAGCATGGAGCTCCGCGGGAGGCCCCCGTTCTCCTACGAGCAGTACTTC. Protein product: CASMELRGRPPFSYEQYF.

The V gene is TRBV10-3, the J gene TRBJ2-3, with D uncertain. V shed 7 bases and J shed 2 bases, with 13 bases lying between them. Germline V lookup: CDR1 ENHRY, CDR2 SYGVKD. The CDR3 covers 14 residues. CDR3 loop: CAITRNIDTDTQYF. The CDR3, as DNA: TGTGCCATCACGCGCAACATCGACACAGATACGCAGTATTTT.

This clonotype was seen a handful of times. The chain uses TRBV29-1 and TRBJ2-2; possible D gene TRBD2, 6 bases. Germline values: CDR1 SQVTM, CDR2 ANQGSEA. Trimming stripped 6 bases from V and 0 bases from J, with 11 bases between. This CDR3 comprises 14 residues. CDR3 sequence reads: CSVAGSPNTGELFF. CDR3 nucleotide sequence: TGCAGCGTCGCCGGGAGCCCGAACACCGGGGAGCTGTTTTTT.

This clonotype came up a few times. The rearrangement uses TRBV7-2 and TRBJ2-3; 9 bases match TRBD2. Germline CDR1 reads SGHTA; CDR2 reads FQGNSA. This CDR3 has 16 residues. Germline trimming cut 0 bases from V and 2 bases from J; bases unmatched to any gene: 3. The CDR3 DNA reads TGTGCCAGCAGCTTAGCCCTAGCGGGGTACACAGATACGCAGTATTTT. It yields the protein CASSLALAGYTDTQYF.

This clonotype was counted a single time. V gene TRBV20-1 combines with J gene TRBJ2-1; perhaps TRBD2 as D (6 bases). V lost 3 bases to trimming and J lost 5 bases, with 8 bases between them. The CDR3 totals 12 residues. Germline CDR1 and CDR2: DFQATT and SNEGSKA (reference sequence). CDR3 protein: CSARDYHNEQFF. The CDR3, as DNA: TGCAGTGCTAGGGACTACCACAATGAGCAGTTCTTC.

This clonotype was picked up a small number of times. This sequence joins TRBV20-1 and TRBJ2-1, with 11 bases fitting TRBD2. Trimming took 0 bases from V and 12 from J; bases not matched to a gene: 13. This CDR3 is 16 amino acids long. Germline V gene sequence: CDR1 DFQATT, CDR2 SNEGSKA (reference sequence). The CDR3: CSARDDRLAGGIGQFF. The DNA of the CDR3 is TGCAGTGCTAGAGATGATCGGCTAGCGGGAGGCATAGGGCAGTTCTTC.